The rows below give T cell receptor beta chains drawn from one sample of a study of cytomegalovirus exposure and HLA in healthy donors. Profiled with immunoSEQ multiplex PCR; TCRdb holds only in-frame clones, not every one. The sample has approximately 230,000 clones, 87% seen once; the top ten hold around 13%. Sequenced input: PBMCs. The receptors shown here come from a young man in good health and CMV-seropositive. Both conserved end residues are part of each CDR3.

j_call | v_call | cdr3_aa
TRBJ2-2 | TRBV6-4 | CASSDTINTGELFF
TRBJ1-1 | TRBV18 | CASSPISGARWTEAFF
TRBJ2-3 | TRBV7-8 | CASSLRDTDTQYF
TRBJ2-7 | TRBV5-1 | CASSFASGNEQYF
TRBJ2-7 | TRBV15 | CATSRDPSSYEQYF
TRBJ2-1 | TRBV7-3 | CASSSRTGSSYNEQFF
TRBJ2-1 | TRBV5-1 | CASSFTSGTLGNEQFF
TRBJ1-2 | TRBV4-3 | CASSQDLTTRANYGYTF
TRBJ2-6 | TRBV2 | CASRETGTGGHSGANVLTF
TRBJ2-7 | TRBV2 | CASSEYSGGRTAYEQYF
TRBJ1-5 | TRBV2 | CASRWGGIQPQHF
TRBJ2-7 | TRBV15 | CATSRDRWTSGSYEQYF
TRBJ1-2 | TRBV14 | CASSRENQDYGYTF
TRBJ1-5 | TRBV7-7 | CASSRGTVSNQPQHF
TRBJ1-3 | TRBV5-1 | CASSSGTMNSFSGNTIYF
TRBJ1-5 | TRBV15 | CATSRVEYRAQHF
TRBJ2-7 | TRBV18 | CASSPRGASGGLEQYF
TRBJ1-2 | TRBV28 | CASSLRENYGYTF
TRBJ1-1 | TRBV5-1 | CASSADRVTEAFF
TRBJ2-7 | TRBV6-1 | CASSEEDREFYEQYF
TRBJ2-3 | TRBV7-2 | CASSLRSPVSSTDTQYF
TRBJ2-7 | TRBV28 | CASGLATYEQYF
TRBJ2-7 | TRBV4-1 | CASSDEGWSRGQYF
TRBJ1-2 | TRBV29-1 | CSVEAVGQGAAYGYTF
TRBJ2-5 | TRBV28 | CASNSKGIGETQYF
TRBJ2-2 | TRBV4-1 | CASSPAGLANTGELFF
TRBJ2-7 | TRBV28 | CASSPPGQGYYEQYF
TRBJ2-1 | TRBV19 | CASSSGLAGLRDEQFF
TRBJ2-7 | TRBV11-2 | CASSLGRSSEQYF
TRBJ1-3 | TRBV7-2 | CASSYRVGNTIYF
TRBJ1-4 | TRBV5-6 | CASSLRQAVQKLFF
TRBJ2-1 | TRBV2 | CASSRDSVSNEQFF
TRBJ2-7 | TRBV6-1 | CASRLTSFSEQYF
TRBJ1-1 | TRBV6-1 | CASRTGQMNTEAFF
TRBJ1-2 | TRBV5-1 | CASSARTVLGYTF
TRBJ2-7 | TRBV28 | CASSHRDRAYEQYF
TRBJ2-1 | TRBV29-1 | CSVGGGAYNEQFF
TRBJ2-1 | TRBV2 | CASGKQGGGNEQFF
TRBJ2-7 | TRBV5-6 | CASSLGGDEQYF
TRBJ2-1 | TRBV7-9 | CASSRYNEQFF
TRBJ2-2 | TRBV5-1 | CASSLQSTGELFF
TRBJ2-7 | TRBV4-1 | CASSQETAGSSYEQYF
TRBJ2-5 | TRBV9 | CASSPGTSNQETQYF
TRBJ1-5 | TRBV30 | CAWTGTLNQPQHF
TRBJ1-1 | TRBV28 | CASNRERNRGTEAFF
TRBJ2-3 | TRBV6-4 | CASSGAGRLAGDADTQYF
TRBJ2-7 | TRBV5-1 | CASSLVGFYEQYF
TRBJ1-2 | TRBV18 | CASSRDWDYGYTF
TRBJ1-2 | TRBV6-5 | CASSYSGQGSNYGYTF